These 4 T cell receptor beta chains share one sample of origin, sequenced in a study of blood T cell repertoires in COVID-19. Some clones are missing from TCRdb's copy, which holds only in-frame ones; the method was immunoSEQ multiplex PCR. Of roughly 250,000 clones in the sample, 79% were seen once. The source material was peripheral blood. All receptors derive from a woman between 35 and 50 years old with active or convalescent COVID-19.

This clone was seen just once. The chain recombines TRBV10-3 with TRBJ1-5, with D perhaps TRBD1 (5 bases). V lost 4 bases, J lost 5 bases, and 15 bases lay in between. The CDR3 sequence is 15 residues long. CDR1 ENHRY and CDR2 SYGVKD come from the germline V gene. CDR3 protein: CAISATTGRDQPQHF. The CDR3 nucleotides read TGTGCCATCAGTGCGACCACAGGACGGGATCAGCCCCAGCATTTT.

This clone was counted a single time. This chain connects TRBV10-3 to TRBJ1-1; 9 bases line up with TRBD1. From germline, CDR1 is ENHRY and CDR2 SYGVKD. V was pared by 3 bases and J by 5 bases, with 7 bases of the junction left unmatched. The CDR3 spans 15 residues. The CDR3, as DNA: TGTGCCATCAGTGAACTGACAGGGGGTGGTACTGAAGCTTTCTTT. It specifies CAISELTGGGTEAFF.

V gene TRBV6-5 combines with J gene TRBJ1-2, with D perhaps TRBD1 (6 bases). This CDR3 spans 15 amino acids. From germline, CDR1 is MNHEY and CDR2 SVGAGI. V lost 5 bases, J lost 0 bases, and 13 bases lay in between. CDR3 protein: CASSRTGMSNYGYTF. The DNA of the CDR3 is TGTGCCAGCAGTCGAACAGGGATGTCTAACTATGGCTACACCTTC.

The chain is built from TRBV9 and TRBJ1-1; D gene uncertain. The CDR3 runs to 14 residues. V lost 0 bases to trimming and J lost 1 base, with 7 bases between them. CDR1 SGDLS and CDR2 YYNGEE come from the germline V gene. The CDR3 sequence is CASSVAQQNTEAFF. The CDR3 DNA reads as TGTGCCAGCAGCGTAGCACAACAGAACACTGAAGCTTTCTTT.